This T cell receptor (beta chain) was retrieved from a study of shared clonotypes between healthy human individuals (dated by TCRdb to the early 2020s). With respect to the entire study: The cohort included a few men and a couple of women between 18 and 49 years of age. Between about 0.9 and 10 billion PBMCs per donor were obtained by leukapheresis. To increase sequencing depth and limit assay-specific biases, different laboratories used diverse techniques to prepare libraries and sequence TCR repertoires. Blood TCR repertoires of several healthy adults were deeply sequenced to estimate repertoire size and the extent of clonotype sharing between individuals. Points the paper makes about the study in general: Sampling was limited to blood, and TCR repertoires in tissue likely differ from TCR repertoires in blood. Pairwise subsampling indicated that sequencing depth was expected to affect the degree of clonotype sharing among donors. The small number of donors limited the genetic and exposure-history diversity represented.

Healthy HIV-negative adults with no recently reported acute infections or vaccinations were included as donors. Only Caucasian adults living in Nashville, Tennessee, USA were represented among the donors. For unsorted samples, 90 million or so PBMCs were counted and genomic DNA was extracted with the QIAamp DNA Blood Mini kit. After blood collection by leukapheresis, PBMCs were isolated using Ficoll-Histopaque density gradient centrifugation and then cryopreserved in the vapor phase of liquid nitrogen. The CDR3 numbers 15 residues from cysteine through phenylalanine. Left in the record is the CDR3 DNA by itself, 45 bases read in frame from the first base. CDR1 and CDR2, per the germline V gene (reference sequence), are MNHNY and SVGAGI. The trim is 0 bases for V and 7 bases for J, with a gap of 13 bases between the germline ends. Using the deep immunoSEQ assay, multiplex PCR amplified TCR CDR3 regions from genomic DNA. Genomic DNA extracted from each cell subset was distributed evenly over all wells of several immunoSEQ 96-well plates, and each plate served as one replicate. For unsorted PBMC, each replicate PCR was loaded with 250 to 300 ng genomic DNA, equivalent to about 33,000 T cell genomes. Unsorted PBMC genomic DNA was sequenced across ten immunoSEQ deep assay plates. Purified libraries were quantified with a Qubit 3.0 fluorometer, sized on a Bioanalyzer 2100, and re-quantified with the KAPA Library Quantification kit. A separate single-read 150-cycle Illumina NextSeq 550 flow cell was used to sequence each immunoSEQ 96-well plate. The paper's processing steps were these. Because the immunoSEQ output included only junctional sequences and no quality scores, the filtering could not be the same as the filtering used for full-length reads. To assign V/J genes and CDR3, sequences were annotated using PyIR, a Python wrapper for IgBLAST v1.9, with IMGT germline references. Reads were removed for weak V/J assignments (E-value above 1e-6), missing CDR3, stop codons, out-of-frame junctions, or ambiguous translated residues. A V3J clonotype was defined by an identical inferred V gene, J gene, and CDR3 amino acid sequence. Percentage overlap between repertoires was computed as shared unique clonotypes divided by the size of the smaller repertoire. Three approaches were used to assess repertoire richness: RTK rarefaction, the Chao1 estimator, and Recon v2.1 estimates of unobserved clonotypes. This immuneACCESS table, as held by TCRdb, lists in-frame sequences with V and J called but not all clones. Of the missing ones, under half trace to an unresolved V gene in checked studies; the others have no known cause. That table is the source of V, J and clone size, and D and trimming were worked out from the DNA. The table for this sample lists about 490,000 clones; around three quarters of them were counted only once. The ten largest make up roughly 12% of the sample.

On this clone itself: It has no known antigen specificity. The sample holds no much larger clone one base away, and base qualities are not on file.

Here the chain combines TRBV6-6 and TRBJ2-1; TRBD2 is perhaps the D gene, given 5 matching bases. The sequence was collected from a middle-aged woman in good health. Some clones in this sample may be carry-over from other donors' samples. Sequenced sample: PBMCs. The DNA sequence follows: TGTGCCAGCAGTTACTCGAGGGCCCTAGAGAATGAGCAGTTCTTC. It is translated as CASSYSRALENEQFF.